This T cell receptor (beta chain) came from a study of radiotherapy plus CTLA-4 blockade in lung cancer. Across the whole study: Patients showed objective responses in about 20% of cases and disease control in 30% to 40%.

Trimming at V came to 1 base and at J to 2 bases, leaving 11 bases not matched to a gene. The germline CDR1 and CDR2 sequences are SGHRS and YFSETQ. This CDR3 contains 18 residues. Each patient with chemo-refractory metastatic non-small-cell lung cancer was treated with focal radiation plus CTLA-4 blockade using ipilimumab. Only in-frame clones appear in the TCRdb table, and some are missing; sequencing was by immunoSEQ multiplex PCR. This table has tens of thousands of clones, around 80% appearing once. Study findings and constraints: In blood, TCR clones derived from the tumor expanded after radiotherapy plus ipilimumab. Early clonal dynamics of blood T cells, together with interferon-beta, were reported as the best response predictor.

Note on this clone: Its antigen is unknown.

J is TRBJ2-3 and V is TRBV5-1; TRBD1 aligns across 9 bases. The sequence was collected from a human donor with non-small cell lung cancer that progressed on radiotherapy plus ipilimumab. The material was peripheral blood, obtained from a patient treated with radiotherapy plus ipilimumab. The CDR3 here is CASSLPESGTGTTDTQYF. CDR3 in DNA: TGCGCCAGCAGCTTGCCAGAATCCGGGACAGGGACCACAGATACGCAGTATTTT.